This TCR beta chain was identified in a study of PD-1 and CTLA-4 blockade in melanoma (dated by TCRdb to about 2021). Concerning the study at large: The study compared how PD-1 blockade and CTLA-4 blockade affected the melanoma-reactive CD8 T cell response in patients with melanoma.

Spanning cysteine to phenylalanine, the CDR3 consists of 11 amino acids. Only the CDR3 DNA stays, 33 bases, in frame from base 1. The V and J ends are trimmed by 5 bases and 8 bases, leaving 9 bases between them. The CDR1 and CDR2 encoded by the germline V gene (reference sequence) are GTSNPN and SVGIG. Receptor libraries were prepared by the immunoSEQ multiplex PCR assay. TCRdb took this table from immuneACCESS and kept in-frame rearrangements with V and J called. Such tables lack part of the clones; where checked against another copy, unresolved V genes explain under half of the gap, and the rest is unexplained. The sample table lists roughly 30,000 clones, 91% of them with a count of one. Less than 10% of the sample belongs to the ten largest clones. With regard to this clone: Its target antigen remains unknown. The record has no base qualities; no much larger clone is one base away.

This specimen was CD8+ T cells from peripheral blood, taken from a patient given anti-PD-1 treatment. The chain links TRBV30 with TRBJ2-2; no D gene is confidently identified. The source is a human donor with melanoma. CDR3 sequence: CAWDSTGELFF. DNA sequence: TGTGCCTGGGATTCGACTGGGGAGCTGTTTTTT.